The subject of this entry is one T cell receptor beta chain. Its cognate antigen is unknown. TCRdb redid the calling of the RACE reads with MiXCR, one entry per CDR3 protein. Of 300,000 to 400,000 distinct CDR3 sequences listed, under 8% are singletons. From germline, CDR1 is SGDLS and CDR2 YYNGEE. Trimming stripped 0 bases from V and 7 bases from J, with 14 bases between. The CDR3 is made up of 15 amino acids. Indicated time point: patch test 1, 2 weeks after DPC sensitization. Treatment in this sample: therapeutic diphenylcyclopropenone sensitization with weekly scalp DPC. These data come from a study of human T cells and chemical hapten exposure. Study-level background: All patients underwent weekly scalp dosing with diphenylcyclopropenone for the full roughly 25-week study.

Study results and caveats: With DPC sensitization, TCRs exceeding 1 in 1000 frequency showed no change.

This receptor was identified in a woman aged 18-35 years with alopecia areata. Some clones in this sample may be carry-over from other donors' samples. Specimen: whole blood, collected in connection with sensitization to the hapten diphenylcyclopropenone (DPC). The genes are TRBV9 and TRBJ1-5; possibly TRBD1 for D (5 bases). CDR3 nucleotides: TGTGCCAGCAGCGTAGATGGGAGGGGAGAGCAGCCCCAGCATTTT. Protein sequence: CASSVDGRGEQPQHF.